This T cell receptor (beta chain) was sequenced in a study of blood T cell repertoires in COVID-19. TCRdb keeps only in-frame clones here, not all; method: immunoSEQ multiplex PCR. Of 300,000 to 450,000 clones in the sample, about 90% were seen once. The CDR3 covers 15 residues. V gene TRBV21-1 combines with J gene TRBJ1-2; the table's D gene call, TRBD1, was not cross checked with the DNA. TRBV21-1 is a pseudogene locus. Sequenced input: PBMCs or T cells enriched from blood (not recorded which). The origin of this receptor is a woman younger than 45 who had recovered from COVID-19. The CDR3 bases are TGTGCCAGCAGCAACCGGACAGGCAGTAACTATGGCTACACCTTC. Protein: CASSNRTGSNYGYTF.